This TCR beta chain derives from a study of blood T cell repertoires in COVID-19. The CDR3 consists of 15 residues. Trimming left V 5 bases short and J 0 bases short, with 10 bases between. Germline V gene sequence: CDR1 SGHVS, CDR2 FNYEAQ. Produced via immunoSEQ multiplex PCR; TCRdb's table is partial and in-frame only. The sample consists of fewer than 400,000 clones, roughly nine tenths of them appearing once. This clonotype was sampled from a man aged 55-75 years who had recovered from COVID-19. Sequences were obtained from PBMCs or T cells enriched from blood (not recorded which). This sequence joins TRBV7-6 and TRBJ2-2; D may be TRBD1 (5 bases). CDR3 in amino acids: CASSPTDSNTGELFF. DNA of the CDR3: TGTGCCAGCAGCCCGACAGACTCGAACACCGGGGAGCTGTTTTTT.